This is a list of T cell receptor beta chains from one sample in a study of blood T cell repertoires in COVID-19. The method was immunoSEQ multiplex PCR; TCRdb's version includes in-frame clones alone and lacks a portion of them. The table has 150,000 to 200,000 clones, less than 85% seen once. The sequencing input was peripheral blood. The receptors shown here come from a woman older than 75 with acute or convalescent COVID-19. Each CDR3 is given with its conserved first and last residue. Fields, in order: J gene, V gene, clone size, D gene, CDR3 DNA, CDR3 protein. D genes are given only for firm matches. Part of the rows lack a size; the others show once, few, many or a class for expanded clones.

J: TRBJ2-3; V: TRBV3-1/TRBV3-2; size: .; D: .; DNA: TGTGCCAGCAGTCTAGAAGGGGTGAGCACAGATACGCAGTATTTT; CDR3: CASSLEGVSTDTQYF
J: TRBJ2-7; V: TRBV2; size: .; D: TRBD1; DNA: TGTGCCAGCAGTGAAGCGCTTAGCAGGGGGCGCTCCTACGAGCAGTACTTC; CDR3: CASSEALSRGRSYEQYF
J: TRBJ2-2; V: TRBV23-1; size: .; D: .; DNA: TGCGCCAGCAAAAAGAGACGGACAGCGAACACCGGGGAGCTGTTTTTT; CDR3: CASKKRRTANTGELFF
J: TRBJ2-7; V: TRBV12-3/TRBV12-4; size: .; D: .; DNA: TGTGCCAGCAGTCGCGGGAACTACGAGCAGTACTTC; CDR3: CASSRGNYEQYF
J: TRBJ1-1; V: TRBV7-8; size: few; D: .; DNA: TGTGCCAGCAGCTTACGGGGGGGACGCCTGAACACTGAAGCTTTCTTT; CDR3: CASSLRGGRLNTEAFF
J: TRBJ2-7; V: TRBV19; size: .; D: .; DNA: TGTGCCAGTAGGAGTGCAGGGAGGTCGGGCTACGAGCAGTACTTC; CDR3: CASRSAGRSGYEQYF
J: TRBJ2-1; V: TRBV9; size: once; D: TRBD2; DNA: TGTGCCAGCAGCGAGGGGACTAGCGGGAGGACCAGTAATGAGCAGTTCTTC; CDR3: CASSEGTSGRTSNEQFF
J: TRBJ1-5; V: TRBV28; size: .; D: .; DNA: TGTGCCAGCAGTCCAACAGGGAGGGGGAGCAATCAGCCCCAGCATTTT; CDR3: CASSPTGRGSNQPQHF
J: TRBJ2-2; V: TRBV6-5; size: .; D: TRBD1; DNA: TGTGCCAGCAGTCCAAGGACAGGGAGAACCGGGGAGCTGTTTTTT; CDR3: CASSPRTGRTGELFF
J: TRBJ2-3; V: TRBV7-2; size: .; D: TRBD1; DNA: TGTGCCAGCAGCTTTGTTGCGACAGGGCAGAGCACAGATACGCAGTATTTT; CDR3: CASSFVATGQSTDTQYF
J: TRBJ1-1; V: TRBV30; size: few; D: .; DNA: TGTGCCTGGAGTTTCTTCACTGAAGCTTTCTTT; CDR3: CAWSFFTEAFF
J: TRBJ2-2; V: TRBV27; size: .; D: TRBD1; DNA: TGTGCCAGCAGTTCCGGGACAGGGGGCTTCACCGGGGAGCTGTTTTTT; CDR3: CASSSGTGGFTGELFF
J: TRBJ2-7; V: TRBV5-1; size: few; D: .; DNA: TGCGCCAGCAGCCAGATTAACTACTACGAGCAGTACTTC; CDR3: CASSQINYYEQYF
J: TRBJ1-3; V: TRBV7-8; size: .; D: .; DNA: TGTGCCAGCAGCTTAGGAGGCGTCGCTGGAAACACCATATATTTT; CDR3: CASSLGGVAGNTIYF
J: TRBJ1-1; V: TRBV19; size: .; D: .; DNA: TGTGCCAGTAGTATAGATTCGAGGAAGAACACTGAAGCTTTCTTT; CDR3: CASSIDSRKNTEAFF
J: TRBJ2-3; V: TRBV6-2/TRBV6-3; size: .; D: TRBD2; DNA: TGTGCCAGCAGTTACGGACTAGCGGGAGCTTTAGATACGCAGTATTTT; CDR3: CASSYGLAGALDTQYF
J: TRBJ2-1; V: TRBV5-1; size: once; D: .; DNA: TGCGCCAGCAGCGTTGACAGTTACAATGAGCAGTTCTTC; CDR3: CASSVDSYNEQFF
J: TRBJ1-6; V: TRBV10-3; size: .; D: .; DNA: TGTGCCACCAATGGGCTACAAAATTCACCCCTCCACTTT; CDR3: CATNGLQNSPLHF
J: TRBJ1-1; V: TRBV9; size: .; D: TRBD1; DNA: TGTGCCAGCAACCGGGGACAGGGGCTGGAGATGAACACTGAAGCTTTCTTT; CDR3: CASNRGQGLEMNTEAFF
J: TRBJ2-5; V: TRBV5-4; size: .; D: TRBD1; DNA: TGTGCCAGCAGCAGGACAGGGGGCAAAGAGACCCAGTACTTC; CDR3: CASSRTGGKETQYF
J: TRBJ2-3; V: TRBV4-1; size: few; D: .; DNA: TGCGCCAGCAGCCAAGATGGGTCTTCGGGAGTCAGCACAGATACGCAGTATTTT; CDR3: CASSQDGSSGVSTDTQYF
J: TRBJ1-1; V: TRBV9; size: .; D: .; DNA: TGTGCCAGCAGCGTAGATCCAGGGCGCACTGAAGCTTTCTTT; CDR3: CASSVDPGRTEAFF
J: TRBJ2-3; V: TRBV6-2/TRBV6-3; size: .; D: TRBD2; DNA: TGTGCCAGCAGTTACTCAAAGTTTGGAAGCGGGAGATTTTCAGATACGCAGTATTTT; CDR3: CASSYSKFGSGRFSDTQYF
J: TRBJ2-3; V: TRBV27; size: .; D: .; DNA: TGTGCCAGCAGTTTATCGTCCCCAGGCTATTATATGATTGGGACAGATACGCAGTATTTT; CDR3: CASSLSSPGYYMIGTDTQYF
J: TRBJ2-3; V: TRBV7-9; size: once; D: TRBD2; DNA: TGTGCCAGCAGGACGGGAGGGCCGGGTAATACGCAGTATTTT; CDR3: CASRTGGPGNTQYF
J: TRBJ2-7; V: TRBV19; size: .; D: .; DNA: TGTGCCAGTAGCCGGAGTCTAGCGAACTACGAGCAGTACTTC; CDR3: CASSRSLANYEQYF
J: TRBJ1-1; V: TRBV5-1; size: .; D: .; DNA: TGCGCCAGCAGCTTGGCCGGCGGGAGTGCCACTGAAGCTTTCTTT; CDR3: CASSLAGGSATEAFF
J: TRBJ2-1; V: TRBV5-8; size: .; D: TRBD2; DNA: TGTGCCAGCACTCAGGGACTAGCGGGACACAATGAGCAGTTCTTC; CDR3: CASTQGLAGHNEQFF
J: TRBJ2-5; V: TRBV29-1; size: .; D: .; DNA: TGCAGCGTTGAAGATTGGGGGGAGGCAGGGTACGAGACCCAGTACTTC; CDR3: CSVEDWGEAGYETQYF
J: TRBJ2-2; V: TRBV5-4; size: .; D: TRBD2; DNA: TGTGCCAGCAGCTTGGGGCTAGCGGATACCGGGGAGCTGTTTTTT; CDR3: CASSLGLADTGELFF
J: TRBJ1-1; V: TRBV7-9; size: .; D: .; DNA: TGTGCCAGCAGCGTACAGGGTTACACTGAAGCTTTCTTT; CDR3: CASSVQGYTEAFF
J: TRBJ2-5; V: TRBV27; size: many; D: .; DNA: TGTGCCAGCAGTCCTCGGACATCAAAAGAGACCCAGTACTTC; CDR3: CASSPRTSKETQYF
J: TRBJ1-2; V: TRBV2; size: .; D: .; DNA: TGTGCCAGCAGTGATCCCAGCACCTTC; CDR3: CASSDPSTF